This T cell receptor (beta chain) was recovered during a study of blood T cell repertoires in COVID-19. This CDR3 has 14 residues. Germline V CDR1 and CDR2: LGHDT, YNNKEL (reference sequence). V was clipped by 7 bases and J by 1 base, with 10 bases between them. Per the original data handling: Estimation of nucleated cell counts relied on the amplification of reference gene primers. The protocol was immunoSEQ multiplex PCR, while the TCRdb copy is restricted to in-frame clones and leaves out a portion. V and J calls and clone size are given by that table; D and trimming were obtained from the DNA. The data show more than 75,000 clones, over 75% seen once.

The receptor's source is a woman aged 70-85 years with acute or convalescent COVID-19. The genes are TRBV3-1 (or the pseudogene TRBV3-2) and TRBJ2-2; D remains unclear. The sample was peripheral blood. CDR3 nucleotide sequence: TGTGCCAGCAATCACCGGGTGAACACCGGGGAGCTGTTTTTT. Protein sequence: CASNHRVNTGELFF.